Shown below are 3 T cell receptor beta chains from a single sample sequenced in a study of identical twins. One entry per CDR3 protein, called by TCRdb with MiXCR from the 5' RACE reads. The data contain just over 450,000 distinct CDR3 sequences, approximately 14% of them singletons. This sample also belongs to another study, concerning yellow fever vaccine responses in identical twins.

Sample: CD4+ T cells sorted from blood. The receptors derive from a woman aged 18-35 years in good health.

A remark on this clonotype: It may be a read error: a sequence one base away is much more abundant. The CDR3 does not end in the conserved phenylalanine or tryptophan, so this is likely a read error. The chain combines TRBV24-1 with TRBJ2-1; the D gene is possibly TRBD1 (6 bases). This CDR3 region has 15 residues. V was clipped by 4 bases and J by 4 bases, with 13 bases between them. Looked up from germline, CDR1 is KGHDR and CDR2 is SFDVKD. The CDR3: CATSDPPQGYNEQFL. CDR3 coding DNA: TGTGCCACCAGTGACCCGCCTCAGGGGTACAATGAGCAGTTCTTA.

The chain uses TRBV5-1 and TRBJ2-7, with TRBD1 identical over 8 bases. CDR1 and CDR2 (germline): SGHRS, YFSETQ. The CDR3 is 16 amino acids. The junction had 6 bases not matched to a gene; V was cut back by 1 base and J by 0 bases. In nucleotides, the CDR3 is TGCGCCAGCAGCTTGCGGGCAGGGGGCGCCTCCTACGAGCAGTACTTC. Amino acids: CASSLRAGGASYEQYF.

The rearrangement joins TRBV6-1 to TRBJ2-5; D not certain. The germline V gene encodes CDR1 MNHNS and CDR2 SASEGT. V lost 4 bases and J 5 bases, leaving 14 bases between the germline ends. CDR3 length equals 14 residues. The CDR3 DNA is TGTGCCAGCAGTGCCGGGCCCGGGTGGGAGACCCAGTACTTC. It yields the protein CASSAGPGWETQYF.